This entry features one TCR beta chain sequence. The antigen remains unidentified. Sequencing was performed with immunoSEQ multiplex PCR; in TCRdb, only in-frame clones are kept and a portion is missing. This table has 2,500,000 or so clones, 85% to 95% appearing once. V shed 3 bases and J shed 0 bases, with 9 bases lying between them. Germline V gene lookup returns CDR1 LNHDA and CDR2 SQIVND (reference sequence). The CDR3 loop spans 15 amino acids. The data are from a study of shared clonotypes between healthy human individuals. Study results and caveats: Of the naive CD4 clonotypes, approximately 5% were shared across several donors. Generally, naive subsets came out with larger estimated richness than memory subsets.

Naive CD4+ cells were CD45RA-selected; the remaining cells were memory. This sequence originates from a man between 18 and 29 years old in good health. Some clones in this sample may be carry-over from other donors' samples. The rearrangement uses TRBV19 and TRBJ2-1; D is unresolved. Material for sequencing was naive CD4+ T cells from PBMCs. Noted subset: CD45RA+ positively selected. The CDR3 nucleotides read TGTGCCAGTAGTATCGGCGTCAGCTCCTACAATGAGCAGTTCTTC. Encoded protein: CASSIGVSSYNEQFF. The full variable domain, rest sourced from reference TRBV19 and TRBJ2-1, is DGGITQSPKYLFRKEGQNVTLSCEQNLNHDAMYWYRQDPGQGLRLIYYSQIVNDFQKGDIAEGYSVSREKKESFPLTVTSAQKNPTAFYLCASSIGVSSYNEQFFGPGTRLTVL.